A single sample is the source of the 21 T cell receptor beta chains below, sequenced in a study of shared clonotypes between healthy human individuals. Sequenced by immunoSEQ multiplex PCR; TCRdb stores in-frame clones only, minus some. The data contain some 2,500,000 clones, over 85% of them seen just once; the ten biggest clones take up about 0.39%. The sequenced sample was naive CD4+ T cells from PBMCs. The sample's subset: CD45RA+ positively selected. These receptors originate from a man aged 18 to 29 in good health. Some clones in this sample may be carry-over from other donors' samples.

This chain connects TRBV5-1 to TRBJ1-1, with TRBD1 as a possible D gene (6 bases). This CDR3 spans 15 amino acids. Looked up from germline, CDR1 is SGHRS and CDR2 is YFSETQ. V was cut by 7 bases and J by 0 bases, with 16 bases left in between. The DNA of the CDR3 is TGCGCCAGCGGGACGGGACACCACATGAACACTGAAGCTTTCTTT. Encoded protein: CASGTGHHMNTEAFF.

This chain connects TRBV7-8 to TRBJ1-6; D may be TRBD1 (5 bases). V was shortened by 5 bases and J by 7 bases, with 15 bases between the two germline ends. The CDR3 runs to 15 residues. The germline CDR1 and CDR2 sequences are SGHVS and FQNEAQ. CDR3 residues: CASSLGTSANSPLHF. CDR3 DNA: TGTGCCAGCAGCCTCGGGACGAGTGCGAATTCACCCCTCCACTTT.

The V and J genes are TRBV19 and TRBJ1-1; 7 positions match TRBD1. The J segment lost 4 bases and the V segment lost 1 base, leaving 9 bases of the junction unmatched. CDR3 size: 16 residues. Looked up from germline, CDR1 is LNHDA and CDR2 is SQIVND (reference sequence). The CDR3 DNA reads as TGTGCCAGTAGTATAGTGCACAGGGGATGGATCACTGAAGCTTTCTTT. Amino acid sequence: CASSIVHRGWITEAFF.

To note about this clone: The sample has other DNA sequences that encode this CDR3 too. The V and J genes are TRBV18 and TRBJ1-2; D might be TRBD1 (5 bases). Germline CDR1 KGHSH, CDR2 LQKENI. V lost 2 bases, J lost 3 bases, and 7 bases lay in between. The CDR3 loop spans 13 amino acids. CDR3 sequence (DNA): TGTGCCAGCTCACCAGACAGAGACTATGGCTACACCTTC. It translates to CASSPDRDYGYTF.

The chain employs TRBV27 and TRBJ1-4; 7 bases are a match to TRBD1. V lost 5 bases, J lost 0 bases, and 15 bases stayed unmatched. The CDR3 runs 19 residues. From germline, CDR1 is MNHEY and CDR2 SMNVEV (reference sequence). CDR3 nucleotide sequence: TGTGCCAGCAGTCGGGGGATTGACAGGGTTGGCGCAACTAATGAAAAACTGTTTTTT. Amino acids: CASSRGIDRVGATNEKLFF.

This rearrangement joins TRBV7-9 to TRBJ2-4; 13 bases line up with TRBD2. V gave up 5 bases and J gave up 7 bases; unmatched junction bases: 8. The CDR3 is 16 amino acids. Germline lookup yields CDR1 SEHNR and CDR2 FQNEAQ (reference sequence). The CDR3 coding sequence is TGTGCCAGCAGCCCAGGACTAGCGGGAGCGGAGAACATTCAGTACTTC. Translating it yields CASSPGLAGAENIQYF.

Note on this clone: The sample holds other DNA sequences that translate to the same CDR3. This chain connects TRBV18 to TRBJ2-5; TRBD2 aligns across 8 bases. The V gene's germline CDR1 is KGHSH and CDR2 LQKENI. The CDR3 sequence is 14 residues long. V lost 3 bases to trimming and J lost 1 base; unmatched junction nucleotides: 1. The CDR3 is CASSPREGQETQYF. The CDR3 coding sequence is TGTGCCAGCTCACCCCGGGAGGGCCAAGAGACCCAGTACTTC.

The V call is TRBV28, the J call TRBJ2-2; D remains unclear. CDR3 length: 12 amino acids. CDR1 is MDHEN, CDR2 SYDVKM, per germline. V gave up 7 bases and J gave up 4 bases, with 7 bases separating them. For the CDR3, the DNA is TGTGCCAGCAAGGTTTCCACCGGGGAGCTGTTTTTT. Its protein product is CASKVSTGELFF.

On this clone: Other nucleotide sequences from this sample produce the same CDR3. The chain carries TRBV7-2 and TRBJ1-1; D gene ambiguous. Germline V gene sequence: CDR1 SGHTA, CDR2 FQGNSA. Trimming took off 5 bases at V and 1 base at J, with 11 bases between the two ends. The CDR3 consists of 14 residues. Here the CDR3 DNA reads TGTGCCAGCAGCCCAGGAGCTGCGAACACTGAAGCTTTCTTT. Protein: CASSPGAANTEAFF.

The gene calls are TRBV6-4 and TRBJ2-2, with no clear D. Trimming left V 6 bases short and J 8 bases short, with 13 bases between. Looked up from germline, CDR1 is MRHNA and CDR2 is SNTAGT. The CDR3 is made up of 13 amino acids. DNA of the CDR3: TGTGCCAGCAGGGGCACTACCGGAGGGGAGCTGTTTTTT. Its protein is CASRGTTGGELFF.

The V and J genes are TRBV28 and TRBJ1-3; D remains ambiguous. Trimming took off 5 bases at V and 3 bases at J, with 8 bases between the two ends. Germline V lookup: CDR1 MDHEN, CDR2 SYDVKM. This CDR3 region has 13 residues. Written as DNA, the CDR3 is TGTGCCAGCAGTCCGGAGGTTGGAAACACCATATATTTT. It codes for CASSPEVGNTIYF.

This chain links TRBV28 with TRBJ2-1, with TRBD2 identical over 9 bases. Germline CDR1 and CDR2: MDHEN and SYDVKM. The V and J ends lost 4 bases and 3 bases, in that order; junction bases with no gene match: 7. The CDR3 spans 16 residues. The CDR3 coding sequence is TGTGCCAGCAGTTCCCGACTAGCGGAGAACTACAATGAGCAGTTCTTC. It translates to CASSSRLAENYNEQFF.

On this clone itself: This specimen includes other DNA sequences encoding the same CDR3. J is TRBJ1-2 and V is TRBV18; D unclear. This CDR3 comprises 13 residues. Germline CDR1 KGHSH, CDR2 LQKENI. The V end lost 3 bases, the J end lost 2 bases, and 7 bases lay between the germline ends. The CDR3 DNA reads TGTGCCAGCTCACCTGAAGGGAACTATGGCTACACCTTC. Translated: CASSPEGNYGYTF.

This clone was recorded once. This chain connects TRBV4-1 to TRBJ1-4, with D hard to call. The CDR3 has 18 residues. Germline loops: CDR1 MGHRA, CDR2 YSYEKL. The V end lost 2 bases, the J end lost 0 bases, and 16 bases lay between the germline ends. Written as DNA, the CDR3 is TGCGCCAGCAGCCAACGAAGGTCAAGCTGGGCAACTAATGAAAAACTGTTTTTT. As protein: CASSQRRSSWATNEKLFF.

This chain uses TRBV14 with TRBJ2-5, with 11 bases that match TRBD2. The CDR3 has 20 amino acids. V lost 2 bases to trimming and J lost 7 bases; unmatched junction nucleotides: 21. CDR1 SGHDN and CDR2 FVKESK come from the germline V gene. The DNA for the CDR3 is TGTGCCAGCAGCCAACTCCTCCTCCCCCTCGTACTAGCGGGAGCGGGGACCCAGTACTTC. Translation gives CASSQLLLPLVLAGAGTQYF.

This chain links TRBV11-2 with TRBJ2-2, with a tentative D call TRBD1 (6 bases). Looked up from germline, CDR1 is SGHAT and CDR2 is FQNNGV. This CDR3 is 15 amino acids long. Trimming left V 6 bases short and J 1 base short, with 12 bases between. CDR3 region: CASSSLGGNTGELFF. Written as DNA, the CDR3 is TGTGCCAGCAGTTCTTTAGGGGGGAACACCGGGGAGCTGTTTTTT.

The chain is built from TRBV7-3 and TRBJ2-7, with 11 bases lining up with TRBD2. Germline V gene data show CDR1 as SGHTA and CDR2 as FQGTGA. This CDR3 is built from 15 residues. Trimming removed 5 bases from V and 5 bases from J; junction bases left unmatched: 8. CDR3 nucleotides: TGTGCCAGCAGCCAAGGACTAGCGGGCCCTCACGAGCAGTACTTC. It codes for CASSQGLAGPHEQYF.

J is TRBJ2-5 and V is TRBV6-1; D may match TRBD1 or TRBD2 (5 bases each). The CDR3 loop spans 14 amino acids. Germline V gene sequence: CDR1 MNHNS, CDR2 SASEGT. Deletions cut 2 bases from V and 2 bases from J, with 9 bases between. The CDR3 loop is CASSEWGLQETQYF. CDR3 nucleotides: TGTGCCAGCAGTGAATGGGGGTTACAAGAGACCCAGTACTTC.

CDR3 sequence reads: CASSSLRDFNSGNTIYF. The CDR3 bases are TGTGCCAGCAGCTCCCTTCGGGATTTCAACTCTGGAAACACCATATATTTT. This chain uses TRBV11-2 with TRBJ1-3; D gene ambiguous. Between the trimmed V and J ends, which lost 4 bases and 0 bases, there was a span of 16 bases. This CDR3 region has 17 residues. Germline CDR1 reads SGHAT; CDR2 reads FQNNGV.

J is TRBJ2-3 and V is TRBV29-1, with TRBD2 matching 13 bases. J lost 4 bases, V lost 1 base, and 5 bases had no gene match. CDR1 is SQVTM and CDR2 is ANQGSEA in the germline V gene. The CDR3 is made up of 16 amino acids. CDR3 amino acids: CSVEGTSGSGSDTQYF. Here the CDR3 DNA reads TGCAGCGTTGAAGGGACTAGCGGGAGTGGGTCAGATACGCAGTATTTT.

In regard to this clone: Mismatch with germline at one junction end may stem from a read error. The chain recombines TRBV6-5 with TRBJ2-1; no clear D. Germline assignment: CDR1 MNHEY and CDR2 SVGAGI. The CDR3 has 14 amino acids. The CDR3 protein is CASRVPSSFNEQFF. The CDR3 bases are TGTGCCAGCAGGGTCCCAAGCTCCTTCAATGAGCAGTTCTTC.